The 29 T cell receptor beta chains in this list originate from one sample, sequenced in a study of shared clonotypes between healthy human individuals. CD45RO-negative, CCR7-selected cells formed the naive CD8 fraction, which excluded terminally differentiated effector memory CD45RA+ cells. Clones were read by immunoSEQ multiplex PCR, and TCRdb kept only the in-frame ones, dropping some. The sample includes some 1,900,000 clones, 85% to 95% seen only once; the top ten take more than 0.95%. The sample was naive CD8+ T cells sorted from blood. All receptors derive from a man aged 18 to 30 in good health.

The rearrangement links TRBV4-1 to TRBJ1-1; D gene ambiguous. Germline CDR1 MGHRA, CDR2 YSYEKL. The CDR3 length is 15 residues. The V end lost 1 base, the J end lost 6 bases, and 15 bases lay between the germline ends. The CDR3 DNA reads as TGCGCCAGCAGCCAAGTGTGGGAGGGAGAGGCTGAAGCTTTCTTT. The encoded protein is CASSQVWEGEAEAFF.

Here the CDR3 DNA reads TGTGCCAGCAGCTTACAGCTGGATGAGCAGTTCTTC. Translating gives CASSLQLDEQFF. The chain employs TRBV7-9 and TRBJ2-1; D gene uncertain. The germline V gene has CDR1 SEHNR and CDR2 FQNEAQ (reference sequence). V shed 2 bases and J shed 8 bases, with 7 bases lying between them. The length of the CDR3 is 12 residues.

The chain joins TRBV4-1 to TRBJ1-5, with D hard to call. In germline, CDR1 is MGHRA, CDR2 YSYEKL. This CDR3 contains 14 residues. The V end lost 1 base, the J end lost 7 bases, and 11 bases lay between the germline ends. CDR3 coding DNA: TGCGCCAGCAGCCAAGGGCCAGAGCCCCAGCCCCAGCATTTT. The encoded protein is CASSQGPEPQPQHF.

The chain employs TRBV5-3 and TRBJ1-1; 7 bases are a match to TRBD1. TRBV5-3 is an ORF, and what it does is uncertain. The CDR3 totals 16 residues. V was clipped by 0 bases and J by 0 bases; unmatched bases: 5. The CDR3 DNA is TGTGCCAGAAGCTTGGGACAGGGATATATGAACACTGAAGCTTTCTTT. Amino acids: CARSLGQGYMNTEAFF.

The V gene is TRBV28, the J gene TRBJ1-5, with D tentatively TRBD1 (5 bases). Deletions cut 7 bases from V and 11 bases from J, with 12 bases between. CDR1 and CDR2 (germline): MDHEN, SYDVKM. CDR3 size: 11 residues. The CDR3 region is CASMGGSAQHF. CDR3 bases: TGTGCCAGCATGGGGGGGAGCGCCCAGCATTTT.

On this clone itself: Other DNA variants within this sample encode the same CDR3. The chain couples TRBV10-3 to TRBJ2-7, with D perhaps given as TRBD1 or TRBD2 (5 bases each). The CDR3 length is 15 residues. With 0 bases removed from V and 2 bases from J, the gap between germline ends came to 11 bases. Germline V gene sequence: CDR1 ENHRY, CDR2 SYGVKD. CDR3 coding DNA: TGTGCCATCAGTGAGTCGGGGGACGGGACCTACGAGCAGTACTTC. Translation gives CAISESGDGTYEQYF.

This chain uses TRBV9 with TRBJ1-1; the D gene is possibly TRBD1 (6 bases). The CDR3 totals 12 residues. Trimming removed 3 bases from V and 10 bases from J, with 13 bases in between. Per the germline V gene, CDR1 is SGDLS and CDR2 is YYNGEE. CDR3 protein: CASSGGTGPAFF. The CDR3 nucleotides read TGTGCCAGCAGCGGAGGCACAGGGCCAGCTTTCTTT.

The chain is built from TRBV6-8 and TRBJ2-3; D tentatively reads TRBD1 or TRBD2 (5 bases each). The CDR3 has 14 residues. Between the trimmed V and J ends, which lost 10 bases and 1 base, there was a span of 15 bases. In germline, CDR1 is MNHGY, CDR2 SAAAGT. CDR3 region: CATGARGGTDTQYF. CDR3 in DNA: TGTGCCACCGGGGCGAGAGGGGGCACAGATACGCAGTATTTT.

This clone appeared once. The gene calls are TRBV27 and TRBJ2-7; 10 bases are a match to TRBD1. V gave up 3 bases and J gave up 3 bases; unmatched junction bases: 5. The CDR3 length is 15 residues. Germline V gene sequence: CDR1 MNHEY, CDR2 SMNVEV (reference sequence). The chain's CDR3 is CASSFTGTGVYEQYF. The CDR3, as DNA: TGTGCCAGCAGTTTTACCGGGACAGGGGTCTACGAGCAGTACTTC.

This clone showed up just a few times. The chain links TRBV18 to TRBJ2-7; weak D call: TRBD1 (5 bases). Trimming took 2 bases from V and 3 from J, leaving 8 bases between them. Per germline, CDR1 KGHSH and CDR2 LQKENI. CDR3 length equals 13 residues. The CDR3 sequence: CASSPGANYEQYF. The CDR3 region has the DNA TGTGCCAGCTCACCAGGGGCGAACTACGAGCAGTACTTC.

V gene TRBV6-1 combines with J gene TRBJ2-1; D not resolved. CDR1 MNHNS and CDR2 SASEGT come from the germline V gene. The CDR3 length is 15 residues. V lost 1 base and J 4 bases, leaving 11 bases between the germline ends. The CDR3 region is CASSEEDITYNEQFF. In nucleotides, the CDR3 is TGTGCCAGCAGTGAAGAAGACATTACTTACAATGAGCAGTTCTTC.

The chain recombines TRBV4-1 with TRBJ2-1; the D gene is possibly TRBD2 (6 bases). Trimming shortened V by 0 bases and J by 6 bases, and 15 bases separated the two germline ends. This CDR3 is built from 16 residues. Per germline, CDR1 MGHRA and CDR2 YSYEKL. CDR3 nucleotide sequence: TGCGCCAGCAGCCAAGATTTTGGGGGGAGAGGCAATGAGCAGTTCTTC. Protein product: CASSQDFGGRGNEQFF.

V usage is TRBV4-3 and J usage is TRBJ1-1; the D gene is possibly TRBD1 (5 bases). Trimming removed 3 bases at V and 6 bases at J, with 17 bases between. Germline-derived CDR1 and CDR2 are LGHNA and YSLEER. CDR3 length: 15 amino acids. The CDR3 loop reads CASSQSTGPGAEAFF. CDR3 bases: TGCGCCAGCAGCCAGAGTACAGGCCCGGGGGCTGAAGCTTTCTTT.

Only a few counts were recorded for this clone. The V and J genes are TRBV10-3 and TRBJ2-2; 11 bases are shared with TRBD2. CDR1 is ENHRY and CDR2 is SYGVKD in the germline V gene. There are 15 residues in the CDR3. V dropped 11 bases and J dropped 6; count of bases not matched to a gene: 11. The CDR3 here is CASALAGVAAGELFF. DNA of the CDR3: TGTGCCTCCGCACTAGCGGGAGTAGCCGCCGGGGAGCTGTTTTTT.

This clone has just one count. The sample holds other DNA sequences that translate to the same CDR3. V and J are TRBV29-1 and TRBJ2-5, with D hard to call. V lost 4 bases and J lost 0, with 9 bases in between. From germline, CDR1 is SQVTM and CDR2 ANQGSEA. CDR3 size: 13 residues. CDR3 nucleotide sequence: TGCAGCGTTGTCGGAGAGAACCAAGAGACCCAGTACTTC. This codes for CSVVGENQETQYF.

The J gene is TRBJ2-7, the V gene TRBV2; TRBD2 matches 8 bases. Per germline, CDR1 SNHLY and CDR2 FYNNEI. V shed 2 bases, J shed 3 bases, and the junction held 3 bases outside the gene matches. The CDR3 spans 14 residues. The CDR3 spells CASSESSGFYEQYF. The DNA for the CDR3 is TGTGCCAGCAGTGAATCTAGCGGGTTCTACGAGCAGTACTTC.

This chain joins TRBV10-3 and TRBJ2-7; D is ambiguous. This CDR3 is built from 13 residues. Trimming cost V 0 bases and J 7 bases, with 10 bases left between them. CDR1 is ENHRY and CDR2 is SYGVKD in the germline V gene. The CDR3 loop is CAISESLEGEQYF. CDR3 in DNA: TGTGCCATCAGTGAGTCGCTAGAAGGGGAGCAGTACTTC.

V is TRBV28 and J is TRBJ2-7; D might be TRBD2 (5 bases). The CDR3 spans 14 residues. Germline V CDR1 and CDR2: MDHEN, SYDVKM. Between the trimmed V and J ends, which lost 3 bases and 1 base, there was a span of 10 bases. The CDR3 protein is CASSLIGESYEQYF. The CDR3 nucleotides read TGTGCCAGCAGTTTGATCGGGGAGTCCTACGAGCAGTACTTC.

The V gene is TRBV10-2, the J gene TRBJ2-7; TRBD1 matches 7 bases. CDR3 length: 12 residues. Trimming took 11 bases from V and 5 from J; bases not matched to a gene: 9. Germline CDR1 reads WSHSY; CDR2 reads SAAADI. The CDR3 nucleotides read TGCGCCTCCGGTCAGGGGGTAGACGAGCAGTACTTC. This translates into CASGQGVDEQYF.

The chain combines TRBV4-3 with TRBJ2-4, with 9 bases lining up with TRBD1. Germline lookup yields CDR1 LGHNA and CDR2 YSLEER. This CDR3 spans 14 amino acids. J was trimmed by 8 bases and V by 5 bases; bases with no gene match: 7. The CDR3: CASSYTGGDDIQYF. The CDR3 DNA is TGCGCCAGCAGCTACACAGGGGGCGACGACATTCAGTACTTC.

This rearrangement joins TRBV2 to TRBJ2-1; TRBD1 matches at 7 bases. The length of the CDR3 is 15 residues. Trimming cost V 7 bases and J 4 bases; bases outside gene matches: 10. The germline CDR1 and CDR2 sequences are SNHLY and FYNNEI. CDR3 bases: TGTGCCAGCAACCCCGGGACAGAAATGTACAATGAGCAGTTCTTC. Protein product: CASNPGTEMYNEQFF.

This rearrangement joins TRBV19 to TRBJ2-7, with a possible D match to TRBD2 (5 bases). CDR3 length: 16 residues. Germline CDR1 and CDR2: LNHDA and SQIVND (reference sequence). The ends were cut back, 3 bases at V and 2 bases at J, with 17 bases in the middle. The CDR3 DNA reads TGTGCCAGTAGTATTTTGGCTGGACTGGGAACCTACGAGCAGTACTTC. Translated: CASSILAGLGTYEQYF.

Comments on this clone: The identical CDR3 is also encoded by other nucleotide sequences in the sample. The CDR3 coding sequence is TGCGCCAGCAGCCAAGACGGTACCGGGTCCTACGAGCAGTACTTC. It translates to CASSQDGTGSYEQYF. This rearrangement joins TRBV4-1 to TRBJ2-7; D unresolved. V lost 0 bases, J lost 1 base, and 10 bases lay in between. This CDR3 spans 15 amino acids. Germline V gene data show CDR1 as MGHRA and CDR2 as YSYEKL.

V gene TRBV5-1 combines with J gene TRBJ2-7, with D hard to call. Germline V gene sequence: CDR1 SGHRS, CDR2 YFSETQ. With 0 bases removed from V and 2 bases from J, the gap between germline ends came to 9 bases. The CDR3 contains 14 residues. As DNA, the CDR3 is TGCGCCAGCAGCTTGGGACAATACCCCTACGAGCAGTACTTC. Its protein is CASSLGQYPYEQYF.

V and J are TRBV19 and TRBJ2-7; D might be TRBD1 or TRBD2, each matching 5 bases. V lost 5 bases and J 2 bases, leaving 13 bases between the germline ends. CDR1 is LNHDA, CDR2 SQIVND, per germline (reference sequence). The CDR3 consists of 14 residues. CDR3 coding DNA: TGTGCCAGTAGTGAGGGACCGAGACCCTACGAGCAGTACTTC. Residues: CASSEGPRPYEQYF.

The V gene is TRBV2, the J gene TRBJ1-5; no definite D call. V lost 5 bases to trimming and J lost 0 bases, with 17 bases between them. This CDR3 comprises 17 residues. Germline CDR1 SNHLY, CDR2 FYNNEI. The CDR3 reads CASSFPEGIHSNQPQHF. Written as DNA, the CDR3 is TGTGCCAGCAGTTTTCCGGAGGGCATACATAGCAATCAGCCCCAGCATTTT.

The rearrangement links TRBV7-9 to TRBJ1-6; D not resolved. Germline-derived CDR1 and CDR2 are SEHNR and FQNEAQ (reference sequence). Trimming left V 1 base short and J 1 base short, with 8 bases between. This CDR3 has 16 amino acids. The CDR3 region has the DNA TGTGCCAGCAGCTTAGAGAAGGTATCCTATAATTCACCCCTCCACTTT. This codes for CASSLEKVSYNSPLHF. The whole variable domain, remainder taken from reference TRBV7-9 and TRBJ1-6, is DTGVSQNPRHKITKRGQNVTFRCDPISEHNRLYWYRQTLGQGPEFLTYFQNEAQLEKSRLLSDRFSAERPKGSFSTLEIQRTEQGDSAMYLCASSLEKVSYNSPLHFGNGTRLTVT.

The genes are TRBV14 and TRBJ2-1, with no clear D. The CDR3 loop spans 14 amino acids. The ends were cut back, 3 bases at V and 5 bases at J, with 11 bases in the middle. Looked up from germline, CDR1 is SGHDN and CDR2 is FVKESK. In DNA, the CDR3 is TGTGCCAGCAGCCAGGGCTGGATGGACAATGAGCAGTTCTTC. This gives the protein CASSQGWMDNEQFF.

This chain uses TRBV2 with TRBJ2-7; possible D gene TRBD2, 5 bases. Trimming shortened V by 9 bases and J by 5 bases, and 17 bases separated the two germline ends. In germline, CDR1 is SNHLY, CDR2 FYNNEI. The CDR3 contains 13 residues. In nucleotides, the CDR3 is TGTGCCAGTGAGGGCGGTACTAGTGACGAGCAGTACTTC. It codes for CASEGGTSDEQYF.